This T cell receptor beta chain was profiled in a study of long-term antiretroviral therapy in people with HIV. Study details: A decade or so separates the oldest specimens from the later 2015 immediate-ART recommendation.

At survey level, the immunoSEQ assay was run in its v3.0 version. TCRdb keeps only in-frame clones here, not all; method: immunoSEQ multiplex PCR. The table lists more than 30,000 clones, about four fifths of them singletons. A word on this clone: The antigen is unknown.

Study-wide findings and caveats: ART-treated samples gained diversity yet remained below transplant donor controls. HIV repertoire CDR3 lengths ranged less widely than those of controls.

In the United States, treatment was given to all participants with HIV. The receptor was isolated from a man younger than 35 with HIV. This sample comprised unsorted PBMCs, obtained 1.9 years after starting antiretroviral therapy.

The CDR3: CASSGGGGGNQPQHF. Here the CDR3 DNA reads TGTGCCAGCAGCGGAGGGGGTGGAGGCAATCAGCCCCAGCATTTT. This chain joins TRBV9 and TRBJ1-5, with D perhaps matching TRBD1 (6 bases). V lost 3 bases, J lost 2 bases, and 12 bases lay in between. Germline CDR1 and CDR2: SGDLS and YYNGEE. CDR3 length: 15 amino acids.